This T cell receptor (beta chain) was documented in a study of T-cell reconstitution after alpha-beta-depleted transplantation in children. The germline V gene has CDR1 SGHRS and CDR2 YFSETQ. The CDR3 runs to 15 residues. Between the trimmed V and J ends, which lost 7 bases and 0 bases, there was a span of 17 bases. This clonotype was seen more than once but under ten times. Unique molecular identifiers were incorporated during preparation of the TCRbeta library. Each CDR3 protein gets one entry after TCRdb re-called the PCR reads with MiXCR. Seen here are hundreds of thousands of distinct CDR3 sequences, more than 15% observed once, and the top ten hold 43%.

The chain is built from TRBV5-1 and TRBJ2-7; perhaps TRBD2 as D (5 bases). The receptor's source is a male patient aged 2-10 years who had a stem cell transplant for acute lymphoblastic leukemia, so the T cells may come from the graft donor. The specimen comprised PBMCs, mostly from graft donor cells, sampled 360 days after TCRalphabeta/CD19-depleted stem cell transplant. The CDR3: CASRGIRGDSYEQYF. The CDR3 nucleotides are TGCGCCAGCCGCGGAATTCGGGGAGACTCCTACGAGCAGTACTTC. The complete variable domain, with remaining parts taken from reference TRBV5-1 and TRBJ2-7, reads KAGVTQTPRYLIKTRGQQVTLSCSPISGHRSVSWYQQTPGQGLQFLFEYFSETQRNKGNFPGRFSGRQFSNSRSEMNVSTLELGDSALYLCASRGIRGDSYEQYFGPGTRLTVT.